The clone carrying this TCR beta chain was counted between two and nine times. This sample was taken from a study of blood T cell repertoires in COVID-19. Study details: From T cells, B-cell-depleted T cells, or PBMCs came the material, which was cDNA or gDNA.

How the authors handled the data: Researchers report that nucleated cell counts were estimated from reference gene primer amplification. Clones were read by immunoSEQ multiplex PCR, and TCRdb kept only the in-frame ones, dropping some. V and J calls and clone size are given by that table; D and trimming were obtained from the DNA. The sample lists around 160,000 clones, roughly 86% seen once, with approximately 2.5% in the top ten. The V segment lost 1 base and the J segment 6 bases; nucleotides outside the gene matches: 3. CDR3 length equals 14 residues. CDR1 LNHDA and CDR2 SQIVND come from the germline V gene (reference sequence).

This receptor was taken from a human donor in a cohort sampled during active COVID-19. This chain connects TRBV19 to TRBJ1-5; TRBD1 matches at 7 bases. The sequenced sample consisted of peripheral blood. The CDR3 here is CASSIAGGGQPQHF. CDR3 DNA: TGTGCCAGTAGTATAGCAGGGGGAGGTCAGCCCCAGCATTTT.